This T cell receptor beta chain was sequenced in a study of blood T cell repertoires in COVID-19. Study-wide context: Researchers got acute and convalescent COVID-19 samples from the United States, Italy and Spain. In each case, the material was cDNA or gDNA derived from T cells, B-cell-depleted T cells, or PBMCs.

There are 13 residues in the CDR3. V was pared by 8 bases and J by 7 bases, with 1 base of the junction left unmatched. Seattle-derived patients entered the study during active infection and were followed longitudinally. Original handling: By means of reference gene primer amplification, nucleated cell counts were estimated. Assay used: immunoSEQ multiplex PCR; TCRdb lists only in-frame clones, some missing. That table is the source of V, J and clone size, and D and trimming were worked out from the DNA. The table includes some 200,000 clones, 75% to 85% detected once. Source material: peripheral blood. This TCR was recovered from a woman in her seventies with COVID-19, enrolled during active disease. The chain links TRBV12-3 or TRBV12-4 to TRBJ2-3; 15 bases agree with TRBD2. The CDR3 spells CASGTSGGNTQYF. The DNA of the CDR3 is TGTGCCAGCGGGACTAGCGGGGGGAATACGCAGTATTTT.